Detailed here is one TCR beta chain. Within the sample, other DNA sequences also encode this same CDR3. V was pared by 4 bases and J by 5 bases, with 9 bases between. Looked up from germline, CDR1 is SGDLS and CDR2 is YYNGEE. There are 13 residues in the CDR3. These data come from a study of shared clonotypes between healthy human individuals. Data came from immunoSEQ multiplex PCR; TCRdb stores just in-frame clones and leaves some out. The sample consists of about 2 million clones, approximately 95% of them appearing once. Selected positively for CCR7 and CD45RO-negative, naive CD8 cells excluded terminally differentiated effector memory CD45RA+ cells.

The specimen sequenced was naive CD8+ T cells sorted from blood. This rearrangement joins TRBV9 to TRBJ2-2; D not resolved. The clonotype originates from a man between 18 and 35 years old in good health. The CDR3 nucleotides read TGTGCCAGCAGCCCCCCGCGGACCGGGGAGCTGTTTTTT. Translating it yields CASSPPRTGELFF.